The 21 T cell receptor beta chains below all came from one sample that was sequenced in a study of blood T cells in healthy people across ages. Then a second PCR, running roughly 7 to 11 cycles, was carried out with a sample-barcoded 5' primer and a J-beta primer mix. TCRdb passed the 5' RACE reads through MiXCR, listing each CDR3 protein once. The sample records about 720,000 distinct CDR3 sequences, roughly 25% being singletons. This sample also belongs to another study, concerning T cells of mothers and their children.

Sequencing was done on a sample of blood. The source of these receptors is a boy aged 5 to 17 in good health.

J is TRBJ2-5 and V is TRBV28, with 7 bases matching TRBD1. This CDR3 is built from 16 residues. V dropped 3 bases and J dropped 1; count of bases not matched to a gene: 8. Germline V gene lookup returns CDR1 MDHEN and CDR2 SYDVKM. The CDR3 bases are TGTGCCAGCAGTTTCCGAACGGGACAGACCCAAGAGACCCAGTACTTC. Its translation is CASSFRTGQTQETQYF.

This clonotype was seen more than once but under ten times. The chain couples TRBV7-9 to TRBJ2-5; no definite D call. The V gene lost 7 bases and the J gene lost 5 bases, with 14 bases spanning the gap. This CDR3 region has 13 residues. Germline loops: CDR1 SEHNR, CDR2 FQNEAQ (reference sequence). CDR3 region: CASTSSTHETQYF. The CDR3 nucleotides are TGTGCCAGCACTTCAAGCACCCACGAGACCCAGTACTTC.

There are a few counts of this clonotype. V is TRBV27 and J is TRBJ1-6, with D maybe TRBD1 (5 bases). The V and J ends lost 2 bases and 13 bases respectively, with 12 bases between them. CDR1 is MNHEY, CDR2 SMNVEV, per germline (reference sequence). The CDR3 sequence is 13 residues long. CDR3 residues: CASSLGTGSPLHF. CDR3 DNA: TGTGCCAGCAGTTTAGGGACGGGTTCGCCCCTCCACTTT.

The V gene is TRBV6-2 or TRBV6-3, the J gene TRBJ2-5, with D perhaps TRBD1 or TRBD2 (5 bases each). Trimming stripped 4 bases from V and 4 bases from J, with 13 bases between. CDR1 and CDR2 (germline): MNHEY, SVGEGT. This CDR3 has 14 residues. CDR3 region: CASSSPGPTETQYF. CDR3 bases: TGTGCCAGCAGTTCCCCGGGGCCAACAGAGACCCAGTACTTC.

In this sample, this clonotype turned up a few times. The rearrangement links TRBV20-1 to TRBJ1-2; D is unclear. The CDR3 sequence is 10 residues long. Germline V gives CDR1 DFQATT, CDR2 SNEGSKA (reference sequence). Trimming took 4 bases from V and 6 from J, leaving 6 bases between them. The CDR3 loop is CSAIGHGYTF. The CDR3 DNA reads as TGCAGTGCTATCGGGCATGGCTACACCTTC.

This clonotype has more than one count but fewer than ten. The chain recombines TRBV4-3 with TRBJ2-5; D may be TRBD2 (6 bases). Germline CDR1 and CDR2: LGHNA and YSLEER. CDR3 size: 15 residues. V lost 1 base and J 1 base, leaving 10 bases between the germline ends. The CDR3: CASSQALAPQETQYF. The CDR3 DNA sequence: TGCGCCAGCAGCCAAGCGCTAGCGCCCCAAGAGACCCAGTACTTC.

Only a few counts were recorded for this clonotype. A read error may account for a junction end that differs from germline. This chain connects TRBV7-9 to TRBJ1-4; tentative D call: TRBD1 (6 bases). CDR3 length: 18 amino acids. From germline, CDR1 is SEHNR and CDR2 FQNEAQ (reference sequence). The CDR3 nucleotides read TGTGCCAGCAGCGTTGGGCTGAGTACCGGACAGTTTAATGAGAAACTGTTTTTT. It is translated as CASSVGLSTGQFNEKLFF.

This clonotype was counted only a few times. V gene TRBV4-3 combines with J gene TRBJ2-6; possibly TRBD1 for D (6 bases). CDR1 is LGHNA, CDR2 YSLEER, per germline. Trimming stripped 2 bases from V and 2 bases from J, with 16 bases between. This CDR3 contains 18 residues. As DNA, the CDR3 is TGCGCCAGCAGCCAACCGCAGGACAGTGTCCCTGGGGCCAACGTCCTGACTTTC. Residues: CASSQPQDSVPGANVLTF.

The chain combines TRBV6-5 with TRBJ2-5, with TRBD1 matching over 8 bases. The CDR3 is 14 residues long. Per germline, CDR1 MNHEY and CDR2 SVGAGI. V lost 8 bases and J lost 3; bases outside the gene matches: 8. The CDR3 protein is CASGGYRGEETQYF. In DNA, the CDR3 is TGTGCCAGCGGCGGTTACAGGGGGGAAGAGACCCAGTACTTC.

This clonotype was detected a few times. The chain employs TRBV5-1 and TRBJ2-7; no clear D. This CDR3 has 13 amino acids. CDR1 and CDR2 (germline): SGHRS, YFSETQ. Trimming removed 4 bases at V and 3 bases at J, with 11 bases between. CDR3 bases: TGCGCCAGCAGCAGTACAGACCACTACGAGCAGTACTTC. Amino acids: CASSSTDHYEQYF.

The rearrangement uses TRBV5-5 and TRBJ2-5, with D maybe TRBD2 (5 bases). V shed 1 base and J shed 12 bases, with 13 bases lying between them. Germline CDR1 and CDR2: SGHKS and YYEKEE (reference sequence). There are 12 residues in the CDR3. The CDR3 is CASSLLLKGEYF. In DNA, the CDR3 is TGTGCCAGCAGCTTGCTCCTAAAGGGAGAGTACTTC.

The chain couples TRBV29-1 to TRBJ2-1; perhaps D is TRBD1 or TRBD2 (5 bases each). The germline V gene encodes CDR1 SQVTM and CDR2 ANQGSEA. Trimming shortened V by 7 bases and J by 0 bases, and 22 bases separated the two germline ends. The CDR3 contains 17 residues. CDR3 sequence: CSGGRGQAPLSYNEQFF. Written as DNA, the CDR3 is TGCAGCGGGGGCCGGGGCCAAGCCCCTCTCTCCTACAATGAGCAGTTCTTC.

This clonotype was seen only a few times. V usage is TRBV5-1 and J usage is TRBJ2-1; TRBD2 is a possible D gene (6 bases). V shed 1 base and J shed 4 bases, with 12 bases lying between them. CDR3 length equals 15 residues. CDR1 is SGHRS, CDR2 YFSETQ, per germline. The CDR3 sequence: CASSLLSGPYNEQFF. DNA for the CDR3: TGCGCCAGCAGCTTGCTGAGCGGGCCTTACAATGAGCAGTTCTTC.

The chain carries TRBV12-3 or TRBV12-4 and TRBJ2-7, with 8 bases lining up with TRBD1. With 7 bases clipped from V and 4 bases from J, the junction kept 9 bases outside the gene matches. This CDR3 has 14 residues. DNA of the CDR3: TGTGCCAGCAACGACCGGGACAGGCCGTACGAGCAGTACTTC. It specifies CASNDRDRPYEQYF.

V and J are TRBV30 and TRBJ1-1, with no clear D. The CDR3 is 15 residues long. V was shortened by 0 bases and J by 0 bases, with 11 bases between the two germline ends. Germline loops: CDR1 GTSNPN, CDR2 SVGIG (reference sequence). The CDR3 region is CAWSVFGSLNTEAFF. The DNA of the CDR3 is TGTGCCTGGAGTGTATTCGGGAGTTTGAACACTGAAGCTTTCTTT. Full variable domain (outside the CDR3, taken from reference TRBV30 and TRBJ1-1): SQTIHQWPATLVQPVGSPLSLECTVEGTSNPNLYWYRQAAGRGLQLLFYSVGIGQISSEVPQNLSASRPQDRQFILSSKKLLLSDSGFYLCAWSVFGSLNTEAFFGQGTRLTVV.

This clonotype was picked up a small number of times. V is TRBV5-1 and J is TRBJ1-6, with 11 bases identical to TRBD1. Trimming removed 2 bases from V and 7 bases from J; junction bases left unmatched: 8. From germline, CDR1 is SGHRS and CDR2 YFSETQ. The CDR3 covers 17 residues. CDR3: CASSFRTGGKWNSPLHF. The CDR3 nucleotides are TGCGCCAGCAGCTTTCGGACAGGGGGCAAGTGGAATTCACCCCTCCACTTT.

The chain recombines TRBV6-6 with TRBJ1-2; 8 bases agree with TRBD1. The CDR3 is 13 amino acids. With V trimmed by 6 bases and J by 4 bases, 4 bases remained unmatched. CDR1 is MNHNY and CDR2 is SVGAGI in the germline V gene (reference sequence). This CDR3 is CASSTDRVYGYTF. As DNA, the CDR3 is TGTGCCAGCAGCACGGACAGGGTCTATGGCTACACCTTC.

This clonotype was counted ten times or more. This chain connects TRBV6-5 to TRBJ2-3; D unclear. This CDR3 has 15 amino acids. Germline CDR1 is MNHEY and CDR2 is SVGAGI. Trimming removed 2 bases at V and 0 bases at J, with 9 bases between. Here the CDR3 DNA reads TGTGCCAGCAGTTACAGGGTTACTAGCACAGATACGCAGTATTTT. It codes for CASSYRVTSTDTQYF.

The table lists this clonotype with many counts. This chain links TRBV27 with TRBJ2-7; 7 nucleotides line up with TRBD1. V lost 2 bases to trimming and J lost 2 bases; unmatched junction nucleotides: 0. Germline V CDR1 and CDR2: MNHEY, SMNVEV (reference sequence). CDR3 length equals 13 residues. CDR3 loop: CASSLQGAYEQYF. CDR3 nucleotides: TGTGCCAGCAGTTTACAGGGGGCCTACGAGCAGTACTTC.

This clonotype was counted at least ten times. The chain recombines TRBV4-3 with TRBJ2-1; 8 bases are shared with TRBD2. Germline V gives CDR1 LGHNA, CDR2 YSLEER. V lost 0 bases and J lost 0; bases outside the gene matches: 7. This CDR3 contains 18 residues. CDR3 sequence reads: CASSQDWAGGGSYNEQFF. The CDR3 DNA reads TGCGCCAGCAGCCAAGATTGGGCGGGAGGTGGCTCCTACAATGAGCAGTTCTTC.

About this clonotype itself: A much larger clone lies a single base off, so this may be a read error. The J gene is TRBJ2-7, the V gene TRBV3-1; D unresolved. Trimming took off 0 bases at V and 2 bases at J, with 2 bases between the two ends. This CDR3 spans 12 amino acids. Looked up from germline, CDR1 is LGHDT and CDR2 is YNNKEL (reference sequence). The CDR3 loop reads CASSQDPYEQYF. The DNA of the CDR3 is TGTGCCAGCAGCCAAGATCCCTACGAGCAGTACTTC.